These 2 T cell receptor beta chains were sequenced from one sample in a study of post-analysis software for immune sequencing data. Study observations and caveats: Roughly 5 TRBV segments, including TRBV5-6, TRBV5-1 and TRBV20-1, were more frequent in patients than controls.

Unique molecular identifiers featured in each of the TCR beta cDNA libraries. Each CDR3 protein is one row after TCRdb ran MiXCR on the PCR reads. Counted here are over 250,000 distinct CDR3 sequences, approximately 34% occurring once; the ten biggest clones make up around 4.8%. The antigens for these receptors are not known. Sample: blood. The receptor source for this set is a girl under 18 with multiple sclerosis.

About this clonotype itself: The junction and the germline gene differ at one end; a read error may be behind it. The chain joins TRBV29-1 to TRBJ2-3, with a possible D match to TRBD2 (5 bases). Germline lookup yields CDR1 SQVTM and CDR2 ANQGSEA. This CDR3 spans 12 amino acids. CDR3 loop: CSVEGSAGTQYF. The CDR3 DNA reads TGCAGCGTAGAAGGGTCCGCGGGTACGCAGTATTTT.

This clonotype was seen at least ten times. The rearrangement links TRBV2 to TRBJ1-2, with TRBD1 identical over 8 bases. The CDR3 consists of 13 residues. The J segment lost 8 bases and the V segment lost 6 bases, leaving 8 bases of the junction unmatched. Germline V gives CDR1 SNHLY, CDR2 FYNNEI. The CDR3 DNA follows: TGTGCCAGCAGGATACAGGGGGAAGGGGGCTACACCTTC. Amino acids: CASRIQGEGGYTF.